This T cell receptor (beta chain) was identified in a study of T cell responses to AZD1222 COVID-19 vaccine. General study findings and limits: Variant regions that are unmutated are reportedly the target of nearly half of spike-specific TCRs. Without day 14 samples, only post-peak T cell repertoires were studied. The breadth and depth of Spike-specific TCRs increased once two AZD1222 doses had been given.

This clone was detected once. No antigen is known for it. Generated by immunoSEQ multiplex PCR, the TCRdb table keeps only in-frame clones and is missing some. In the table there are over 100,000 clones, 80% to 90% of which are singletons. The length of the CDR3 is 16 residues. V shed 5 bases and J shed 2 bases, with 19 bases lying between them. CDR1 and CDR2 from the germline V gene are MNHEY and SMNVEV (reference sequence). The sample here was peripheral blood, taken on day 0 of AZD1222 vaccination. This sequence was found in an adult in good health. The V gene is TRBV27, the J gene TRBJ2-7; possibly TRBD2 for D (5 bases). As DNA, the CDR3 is TGTGCCAGCAGTCCTCGGGATCCTTGGCGACCCTACGAGCAGTACTTC. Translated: CASSPRDPWRPYEQYF.